This TCR beta chain was found in a study of T cell responses to AZD1222 COVID-19 vaccine. General study findings and limits: The study found vaccine-associated CD4 TCRs spanning spike, dominant at 160-218 and 743-854.

In regard to this clone: Its target is unknown.

Trimming pared 3 bases from V and 5 bases from J, leaving 28 bases between. Germline V gene lookup returns CDR1 SGHVS and CDR2 FQNEAQ. The CDR3 consists of 19 residues. Libraries were prepared by immunoSEQ multiplex PCR; TCRdb keeps only in-frame clonotypes and omits some of them. There are over 120,000 clones in the sample; approximately 94% occur only once, and about 8.6% lies in the top ten. The TCR sequence derives from an adult in good health. This chain uses TRBV7-8 with TRBJ1-2, with D perhaps matching TRBD1 (5 bases). Sequenced here: peripheral blood, sampled on day 0 of AZD1222 vaccination. The CDR3 bases are TGTGCCAGCAGCTTTATCGCTACCCACCGGGCCCTGGGGACTTATGGCTACACCTTC. This gives the protein CASSFIATHRALGTYGYTF.